This is a list of T cell receptor beta chains from one sample in a study of shared T cell receptors in the human thymus. TCRdb keeps only in-frame clones here, not all; method: immunoSEQ multiplex PCR. The table has hundreds of thousands of clones, about four fifths seen once. This sample was also put to use in a study of human thymus T cells.

The sample comprised thymocytes. These receptors originate from a boy in the first two years of life with a congenital heart defect. Each CDR3 is given with its conserved first and last residue. Each record gives: D gene, J gene, clone size, V gene, CDR3 protein, CDR3 DNA. A D gene is named only where the DNA matches it firmly. Part of the rows lack a size; the others show once, few, many or a class for expanded clones.

TRBD1,TRBJ1-2,.,TRBV27,CASSPDRASGYTF,TGTGCCAGCAGTCCCGACAGGGCGAGTGGCTACACCTTC
TRBD1,TRBJ1-1,few,TRBV15,CATSRTDRVVTEAFF,TGTGCCACCAGCAGGACGGACAGGGTTGTGACTGAAGCTTTCTTT
TRBD1,TRBJ1-1,few,TRBV30,CAWSVHRDRPEWTEAFF,TGTGCCTGGAGTGTACACCGGGACAGACCGGAGTGGACTGAAGCTTTCTTT
.,TRBJ2-7,.,TRBV6-1,CASSEGRPDYEQYF,TGTGCCAGCAGTGAAGGTCGCCCAGACTACGAGCAGTACTTC
.,TRBJ1-5,.,TRBV10-3,CATRGRLVSNQPQHF,TGTGCCACTAGGGGCAGGTTAGTTAGCAATCAGCCCCAGCATTTT
.,TRBJ2-1,.,TRBV6-1,CASSPGGEQFF,TGTGCCAGCAGCCCCGGGGGTGAGCAGTTCTTC
TRBD2,TRBJ2-7,.,TRBV5-1,CASRGLRTYEQYF,TGCGCCAGCAGGGGACTACGAACCTACGAGCAGTACTTC
TRBD1,TRBJ1-5,.,TRBV14,CASSQGCGQGCNQPQHF,TGTGCCAGCAGCCAAGGATGTGGACAGGGCTGCAATCAGCCCCAGCATTTT
TRBD1,TRBJ2-1,.,TRBV10-1,CASSEYRNRGRGNEQFF,TGCGCCAGCAGTGAGTATCGGAACAGGGGGCGAGGGAATGAGCAGTTCTTC
TRBD2,TRBJ2-2,.,TRBV5-6,CASSLGEGLVNTGELFF,TGTGCCAGCAGCCTAGGGGAGGGACTAGTGAACACCGGGGAGCTGTTTTTT
.,TRBJ1-4,.,TRBV4-1,CASSQSGRATNEKLFF,TGCGCCAGCAGCCAATCTGGGCGGGCAACTAATGAAAAACTGTTTTTT
.,TRBJ2-1,.,TRBV19,CASTRTGWGRHEQFF,TGTGCCAGTACCAGGACGGGTTGGGGGCGCCATGAGCAGTTCTTC
.,TRBJ1-1,.,TRBV7-4,CASTSVDTEAFF,TGTGCCAGCACCTCGGTGGACACTGAAGCTTTCTTT
.,TRBJ2-3,few,TRBV19,CASSIDPTKMNPSTDTQYF,TGTGCCAGTAGTATAGACCCGACAAAGATGAATCCTAGCACAGATACGCAGTATTTT
.,TRBJ2-1,once,TRBV6-1,CASSELWAVHEQFF,TGTGCCAGCAGTGAATTGTGGGCAGTCCATGAGCAGTTCTTC
.,TRBJ2-5,.,TRBV5-3,CARGLQETQYF,TGTGCCAGAGGACTTCAAGAGACCCAGTACTTC
.,TRBJ1-3,.,TRBV30,CAWGQGAGNTIYF,TGTGCCTGGGGACAAGGGGCTGGAAACACCATATATTTT
TRBD1,TRBJ2-5,.,TRBV28,CASRPIVIRDRVQETQYF,TGTGCCAGCAGACCCATCGTTATACGGGACAGGGTTCAAGAGACCCAGTACTTC
.,TRBJ2-7,once,TRBV18,CASSHYRFYEQYF,TGTGCCAGCTCACACTACAGGTTCTACGAGCAGTACTTC
.,TRBJ2-7,.,TRBV5-1,CASREISYEQYF,TGCGCCAGCAGGGAGATTTCCTACGAGCAGTACTTC
TRBD2,TRBJ2-1,.,TRBV7-9,CASSLGLAGGINDNEQFF,TGTGCCAGCAGCCTAGGACTAGCGGGAGGGATAAACGACAATGAGCAGTTCTTC
TRBD2,TRBJ2-1,once,TRBV7-6,CASSLVRSGRATYNEQFF,TGTGCCAGCAGCTTAGTTCGTAGCGGGAGGGCCACATACAATGAGCAGTTCTTC
TRBD1,TRBJ1-2,.,TRBV6-6,CASTDRGVANGYTF,TGTGCCAGCACCGACAGGGGGGTGGCCAATGGCTACACCTTC
.,TRBJ1-2,.,TRBV25-1,CASSDLSNYGYTF,TGTGCCAGCAGCGATCTATCCAACTATGGCTACACCTTC
.,TRBJ2-7,.,TRBV4-3,CASSPNRDYEQYF,TGCGCCAGCAGCCCGAACAGGGACTACGAGCAGTACTTC
.,TRBJ2-1,.,TRBV19,CASSVLTGSSYNEQFF,TGTGCCAGTAGTGTACTGACTGGGAGCTCCTACAATGAGCAGTTCTTC
TRBD2,TRBJ2-3,.,TRBV4-3,CASSQDRSLAGVRDTQYF,TGCGCCAGCAGCCAAGACCGCTCCCTAGCGGGAGTTCGAGATACGCAGTATTTT
.,TRBJ2-7,.,TRBV14,CASSQVTDSQFPPYEQYF,TGTGCCAGCAGCCAAGTCACGGACAGTCAGTTTCCCCCCTACGAGCAGTACTTC
.,TRBJ2-5,.,TRBV28,CASSLQFGDQYF,TGTGCCAGCAGTTTGCAGTTCGGGGACCAGTACTTC
TRBD1,TRBJ2-1,.,TRBV7-9,CASSFPADRGDYNEQFF,TGTGCCAGCAGCTTTCCCGCGGACAGGGGGGACTACAATGAGCAGTTCTTC
.,TRBJ1-1,.,TRBV2,CARGRGVSTEAFF,TGTGCCAGAGGCCGGGGTGTTAGCACTGAAGCTTTCTTT
.,TRBJ2-1,.,TRBV7-9,CASSLTEQGGVANYNEQFF,TGTGCCAGCAGCTTAACCGAGCAAGGCGGGGTGGCTAACTACAATGAGCAGTTCTTC
TRBD1,TRBJ2-7,once,TRBV7-2,CASSQGQGAYEQYF,TGTGCCAGCAGCCAGGGACAGGGGGCCTACGAGCAGTACTTC
TRBD2,TRBJ2-3,few,TRBV7-2,CASSPKRRDEREVTDTQYF,TGTGCCAGCAGCCCAAAGAGGCGTGACGAGCGGGAGGTTACAGATACGCAGTATTTT
TRBD2,TRBJ2-5,.,TRBV6-1,CASRNWGTRGETQYF,TGTGCCAGCCGCAACTGGGGGACTAGGGGAGAGACCCAGTACTTC
TRBD2,TRBJ2-7,once,TRBV5-5,CASSYPGTSGEWEQYF,TGTGCCAGCAGCTACCCCGGGACTAGCGGGGAGTGGGAGCAGTACTTC
.,TRBJ1-2,.,TRBV18,CASSPRRVEKYGYTF,TGTGCCAGCTCACCACGGAGGGTGGAAAAGTATGGCTACACCTTC
.,TRBJ1-1,few,TRBV5-1,CASSLAAGSRRRNTEAFF,TGCGCCAGCAGCCTGGCAGCGGGCAGCCGCAGAAGGAACACTGAAGCTTTCTTT
.,TRBJ1-1,.,TRBV7-4,CASSLAVRTEAFF,TGTGCCAGCAGCTTAGCAGTGCGGACTGAAGCTTTCTTT
TRBD2,TRBJ2-7,.,TRBV7-9,CASTSDRGGSLYEQYF,TGTGCCAGCACCTCAGACCGGGGCGGGAGTCTCTACGAGCAGTACTTC
TRBD1,TRBJ1-1,once,TRBV11-2,CASRSTGEDTEAFF,TGTGCCAGCAGGTCTACAGGGGAGGACACTGAAGCTTTCTTT
.,TRBJ2-5,.,TRBV6-4,CAPGDVSSSRWTQYF,TGTGCCCCCGGGGATGTGAGCTCCTCTCGCTGGACCCAGTACTTC
.,TRBJ2-5,.,TRBV5-6,CASSFRDSQETQYF,TGTGCCAGCAGCTTCCGGGACTCCCAAGAGACCCAGTACTTC
TRBD2,TRBJ2-1,.,TRBV30,CARRYMGTSGRAQYNEQFF,TGTGCCAGACGCTACATGGGGACTAGCGGGAGGGCCCAATACAATGAGCAGTTCTTC
TRBD2,TRBJ2-1,.,TRBV4-1,CASSQPVAGPSANEQFF,TGCGCCAGCAGCCAACCAGTAGCGGGCCCTTCGGCCAATGAGCAGTTCTTC
TRBD2,TRBJ2-7,.,TRBV28,CASTLSHGRAREGQYF,TGTGCCAGCACTTTAAGTCACGGGAGGGCGCGTGAGGGGCAGTACTTC
TRBD2,TRBJ2-7,.,TRBV5-1,CASSLELAGSYEQYF,TGCGCCAGCAGCTTGGAACTAGCGGGGTCCTACGAGCAGTACTTC
TRBD2,TRBJ2-2,.,TRBV30,CAWSGLRGRAFNTGELFF,TGTGCCTGGAGTGGGCTTCGCGGGAGGGCCTTTAACACCGGGGAGCTGTTTTTT
TRBD1,TRBJ1-5,.,TRBV19,CASSIGQGAGQPQHF,TGTGCCAGTAGTATAGGACAGGGGGCTGGTCAGCCCCAGCATTTT
.,TRBJ2-1,.,TRBV10-1,CASSDTGDYNEQFF,TGCGCCAGCAGTGACACCGGGGACTACAATGAGCAGTTCTTC
.,TRBJ1-5,.,TRBV4-3,CASSQDPRTHSNQPQHF,TGCGCCAGCAGCCAAGATCCCCGGACTCATAGCAATCAGCCCCAGCATTTT
.,TRBJ2-7,.,TRBV6-6,CASRKDRIYEQYF,TGTGCCAGCAGAAAGGACAGAATCTACGAGCAGTACTTC
.,TRBJ1-1,.,TRBV27,CAKQFRLGPQLMNTEAFF,TGTGCCAAGCAGTTTAGACTAGGGCCGCAGCTAATGAACACTGAAGCTTTCTTT